A selection of T cell receptor beta chains follows, all from one sample in a study of T cells after yellow fever vaccination. MiXCR was run by TCRdb on the 5' RACE reads, yielding one entry per CDR3 protein. The data show 450,000 to 550,000 distinct CDR3 sequences, roughly 19% seen once. Sequences were derived from PBMCs, sampled 15 days after the yellow fever booster vaccination. The origin of the receptors is a man in his thirties or forties who received the YFV17D yellow fever vaccine. CDR3s include the opening cysteine and the closing phenylalanine or tryptophan. A D gene is named only where the DNA matches it firmly. Rows may omit the clone size; those that give it use once, few, many or a size class.

clone size: -
V gene: TRBV21-1
D gene: -
J gene: TRBJ2-7
CDR3 DNA: TGTGCCAGCAGCGTACGACAGGGGGCTTTAGCGTACGAGCAGTACTTC
CDR3 protein: CASSVRQGALAYEQYF

clone size: -
V gene: TRBV20-1
D gene: -
J gene: TRBJ2-1
CDR3 DNA: TGCAGTGCTGGCGTAGCGATTAGCTCCTACAATGAGCAGTTCTTC
CDR3 protein: CSAGVAISSYNEQFF

clone size: few
V gene: TRBV18
D gene: -
J gene: TRBJ1-3
CDR3 DNA: TGTGCCAGCTCACCACCGTCCACCTCTGGAAACACCATATATTTT
CDR3 protein: CASSPPSTSGNTIYF

clone size: -
V gene: TRBV29-1
D gene: -
J gene: TRBJ2-7
CDR3 DNA: TGCAGCGTTGAAGATATATGGGGGCGTCACTTC
CDR3 protein: CSVEDIWGRHF

clone size: many
V gene: TRBV7-2
D gene: -
J gene: TRBJ1-1
CDR3 DNA: TGTGCCAGCAGCTCCCCGGACATGGGTTTATTGAACACTGAAGCTTTCTTT
CDR3 protein: CASSSPDMGLLNTEAFF

clone size: few
V gene: TRBV11-2
D gene: -
J gene: TRBJ2-3
CDR3 DNA: TGTGCCAGCAGCTTAGGGCTGCCAGTGAAGTATTTT
CDR3 protein: CASSLGLPVKYF

clone size: few
V gene: TRBV7-9
D gene: -
J gene: TRBJ2-1
CDR3 DNA: TGTGCCAGCAGCTTAGCCGGGACGCCCCCATGGTTCTTC
CDR3 protein: CASSLAGTPPWFF

clone size: -
V gene: TRBV12-3/TRBV12-4
D gene: -
J gene: TRBJ2-5
CDR3 DNA: TGTGCCACCGCTGTTGGGGGCAGAGGGACCCAGTACTTC
CDR3 protein: CATAVGGRGTQYF

clone size: -
V gene: TRBV5-1
D gene: TRBD1
J gene: TRBJ2-2
CDR3 DNA: TGCGCCAGCGGACCGGGACAGGGCTACACCGGGGAGCTGTTTTTT
CDR3 protein: CASGPGQGYTGELFF

clone size: few
V gene: TRBV20-1
D gene: TRBD1
J gene: TRBJ2-2
CDR3 DNA: TGCAGTGCTAGACAGGGGGCGCGCGCCGGGGAGCTGTTTTTT
CDR3 protein: CSARQGARAGELFF

clone size: few
V gene: TRBV11-2
D gene: -
J gene: TRBJ1-5
CDR3 DNA: TGTGCCAGCAGCTTAGACCGGGGGGAAAATGGACCCCAGCATTTT
CDR3 protein: CASSLDRGENGPQHF

clone size: few
V gene: TRBV6-1
D gene: -
J gene: TRBJ2-7
CDR3 DNA: TGTGCCAGCACCACCGGATTTACCTACGAGCAGTACTTC
CDR3 protein: CASTTGFTYEQYF

clone size: -
V gene: TRBV15
D gene: -
J gene: TRBJ2-5
CDR3 DNA: TGTGCCACCAGCAGAGAAGGGGTTCGGGTGGAGACCCAGTACTTC
CDR3 protein: CATSREGVRVETQYF

clone size: few
V gene: TRBV29-1
D gene: -
J gene: TRBJ2-5
CDR3 DNA: TGCAGCGCCCACCGCGTAGACAGGGGAGGGGTGTTC
CDR3 protein: CSAHRVDRGGVF

clone size: -
V gene: TRBV7-2
D gene: TRBD1
J gene: TRBJ2-7
CDR3 DNA: TGTGCCAGCAGCAAACTTCCAGGGGGCGCGTACGAGCAGTACTTC
CDR3 protein: CASSKLPGGAYEQYF

clone size: few
V gene: TRBV20-1
D gene: TRBD2
J gene: TRBJ2-1
CDR3 DNA: TGCAGTGCTGAACCGACTAGCGGGAGGATGAATGAGCAGTTCTTC
CDR3 protein: CSAEPTSGRMNEQFF

clone size: few
V gene: TRBV5-1
D gene: -
J gene: TRBJ2-7
CDR3 DNA: TGCGCCAGCAGCTTCTCCCCGGGACGGCAAGCCTACGAGCAGTACTTC
CDR3 protein: CASSFSPGRQAYEQYF

clone size: -
V gene: TRBV27
D gene: -
J gene: TRBJ2-7
CDR3 DNA: TGTGCCAGCACTTCGGGACCTCCCGCCGAGCAGTACTTC
CDR3 protein: CASTSGPPAEQYF

clone size: many
V gene: TRBV5-6
D gene: -
J gene: TRBJ2-3
CDR3 DNA: TGTGCCAGCAGCTTGGAGGGCACCTCGGGCGGCACGCAGTATTTT
CDR3 protein: CASSLEGTSGGTQYF

clone size: -
V gene: TRBV25-1
D gene: -
J gene: TRBJ2-2
CDR3 DNA: TGTGCCAGCGGCCGTGGGGGAGCGAACACCGGGGAGCTGTTTTTT
CDR3 protein: CASGRGGANTGELFF

clone size: -
V gene: TRBV7-6
D gene: TRBD2
J gene: TRBJ2-1
CDR3 DNA: TGTGCCAGCAGCGTAACTAGCGGGAGGGCCACTGAGCAGTTCTTC
CDR3 protein: CASSVTSGRATEQFF

clone size: -
V gene: TRBV10-3
D gene: -
J gene: TRBJ2-7
CDR3 DNA: TGTGCCATGGATCAGAGGGACGAGCAGTACTTC
CDR3 protein: CAMDQRDEQYF

clone size: -
V gene: TRBV14
D gene: -
J gene: TRBJ1-6
CDR3 DNA: TGTGCCAGCAGCCGAGCCGTCGGGGTAAATAATTCACCCCTCCACTTT
CDR3 protein: CASSRAVGVNNSPLHF

clone size: -
V gene: TRBV20-1
D gene: TRBD2
J gene: TRBJ2-2
CDR3 DNA: TGCTGTGCTAGAGAGGCGCTAGCGGGAAACACCGGGGAGCTGTTTTTT
CDR3 protein: CCAREALAGNTGELFF

clone size: -
V gene: TRBV10-3
D gene: -
J gene: TRBJ2-1
CDR3 DNA: TGTGCCATCAGCGCTGACGGGTACAATGAGCAGTTCTTC
CDR3 protein: CAISADGYNEQFF

clone size: few
V gene: TRBV9
D gene: TRBD2
J gene: TRBJ2-7
CDR3 DNA: TGTGCCAGCAGCACCTTAGCGGGACCCTACGAGCAGTACTTC
CDR3 protein: CASSTLAGPYEQYF

clone size: -
V gene: TRBV7-2
D gene: -
J gene: TRBJ2-7
CDR3 DNA: TGTGCCAGCAGCTTAAGGGAGGGGGGCGAGCAGTACTTC
CDR3 protein: CASSLREGGEQYF

clone size: few
V gene: TRBV7-2
D gene: -
J gene: TRBJ2-7
CDR3 DNA: TGTGCCAGCAGCTTAGGGCCGGGGGCTTCCGAGCAGTACTTC
CDR3 protein: CASSLGPGASEQYF

clone size: -
V gene: TRBV12-3/TRBV12-4
D gene: -
J gene: TRBJ2-3
CDR3 DNA: TGTGCCAGCAGTTGGCGGCGGGATACGCAGTATTTT
CDR3 protein: CASSWRRDTQYF

clone size: -
V gene: TRBV5-1
D gene: -
J gene: TRBJ2-5
CDR3 DNA: TGCGCCAGCAGCTTGGTTCAGGGGACCCAGTACTTC
CDR3 protein: CASSLVQGTQYF

clone size: -
V gene: TRBV19
D gene: -
J gene: TRBJ2-1
CDR3 DNA: TGTGCCAGTAGTATATGGTATCCCACTTCGCATGAGCAGTTCTTC
CDR3 protein: CASSIWYPTSHEQFF

clone size: few
V gene: TRBV6-1
D gene: -
J gene: TRBJ2-5
CDR3 DNA: TGTGCCAGCAGTGAGACCCTCCAAACGGGGACCCAGTACTTC
CDR3 protein: CASSETLQTGTQYF